Given below is one TCR beta chain in context. The target antigen is unknown. The data were taken from a study of shared clonotypes between healthy human individuals. Study-level background: Donors had three CD4 naive, three CD4 memory, two CD8 naive and one CD8 memory plate apiece.

The length of the CDR3 is 14 residues. J was trimmed by 5 bases and V by 6 bases; bases with no gene match: 8. Germline loops: CDR1 ENHRY, CDR2 SYGVKD. Overall study findings and caveats: The genetic and exposure-history diversity represented was limited by few donors. Larger estimated richness was generally seen in naive subsets than in memory subsets.

TCRdb's copy holds only in-frame clones and misses some; the assay was immunoSEQ multiplex PCR. In the table there are a few million clones, 85% to 95% of which are singletons. The rearrangement uses TRBV10-3 and TRBJ2-5; TRBD1 matches 8 bases. Sequencing was performed on naive CD4+ T cells from PBMCs. Subset in this sample: CD45RA+ positively selected. This sequence was found in a man aged 18 to 35 in good health. Some clones in this sample may be carry-over from other donors' samples. The DNA of the CDR3 is TGTGCCATCAGGGCGGACAGGGCCGGGGAGACCCAGTACTTC. Protein sequence: CAIRADRAGETQYF.